A single sample gave rise to the 11 T cell receptor beta chains below, sequenced in a study of Tregs in tolerant kidney transplant recipients. The table came from immunoSEQ multiplex PCR; TCRdb's copy has only in-frame clones and leaves some out. The sample carries 110,000 or so clones, almost 95% recorded once. The specimen sequenced was CD4+ T cells from blood. The receptors here all came from a human donor in good health.

The count of this clone is one. The genes are TRBV7-9 and TRBJ2-1; TRBD1 aligns across 11 bases. The CDR3 covers 15 residues. J was trimmed by 3 bases and V by 5 bases; bases with no gene match: 3. Germline V gene lookup returns CDR1 SEHNR and CDR2 FQNEAQ (reference sequence). CDR3 sequence: CASSRGTGGYNEQFF. The CDR3, as DNA: TGTGCCAGCAGCCGCGGGACAGGGGGCTACAATGAGCAGTTCTTC. Full variable domain (remainder filled in from reference TRBV7-9 and TRBJ2-1): DTGVSQNPRHKITKRGQNVTFRCDPISEHNRLYWYRQTLGQGPEFLTYFQNEAQLEKSRLLSDRFSAERPKGSFSTLEIQRTEQGDSAMYLCASSRGTGGYNEQFFGPGTRLTVL.

This rearrangement joins TRBV9 to TRBJ2-2; tentative D call: TRBD1 (5 bases). This CDR3 region has 15 residues. The germline V and J ends were trimmed by 0 bases and 1 base, with 7 bases remaining between them. Germline loops: CDR1 SGDLS, CDR2 YYNGEE. The DNA of the CDR3 is TGTGCCAGCAGCGTAGTCACAGGGAACACCGGGGAGCTGTTTTTT. Translating gives CASSVVTGNTGELFF.

The rearrangement joins TRBV18 to TRBJ2-6; no definite D call. Germline CDR1 reads KGHSH; CDR2 reads LQKENI. V dropped 6 bases and J dropped 1 base, with 7 bases sitting between them. The CDR3 sequence is 14 residues long. This CDR3 is CASSRTSGANVLTF. In nucleotides, the CDR3 is TGTGCCAGCTCTCGAACTTCTGGGGCCAACGTCCTGACTTTC. Based on the CDR3 plus reference TRBV18 and TRBJ2-6, the full variable domain is NAGVMQNPRHLVRRRGQEARLRCSPMKGHSHVYWYRQLPEEGLKFMVYLQKENIIDESGMPKERFSAEFPKEGPSILRIQQVVRGDSAAYFCASSRTSGANVLTFGAGSRLTVL.

V gene TRBV11-2 combines with J gene TRBJ2-7; TRBD2 matches 12 bases. V lost 5 bases to trimming and J lost 2 bases; unmatched junction nucleotides: 13. The CDR3 spans 18 residues. Germline V gene lookup returns CDR1 SGHAT and CDR2 FQNNGV. In nucleotides, the CDR3 is TGTGCCAGCAGCCGACTGGGGCCAAGGACTAGCGGGGCCTACGAGCAGTACTTC. This encodes CASSRLGPRTSGAYEQYF.

V is TRBV18 and J is TRBJ1-4, with 10 bases lining up with TRBD1. Germline assignment: CDR1 KGHSH and CDR2 LQKENI. V dropped 5 bases and J dropped 6; count of bases not matched to a gene: 6. This CDR3 has 15 residues. CDR3 bases: TGTGCCAGCTCATCTCCGGACAGGGGGTATGAAAAACTGTTTTTT. This gives the protein CASSSPDRGYEKLFF.

The chain joins TRBV5-1 to TRBJ1-5; D gene unclear. V lost 0 bases and J 5 bases, leaving 12 bases between the germline ends. This CDR3 is built from 15 residues. In germline, CDR1 is SGHRS, CDR2 YFSETQ. CDR3 loop: CASSLVAGFDQPQHF. The DNA for the CDR3 is TGCGCCAGCAGCTTGGTCGCCGGGTTTGATCAGCCCCAGCATTTT.

The rearrangement links TRBV9 to TRBJ1-2, with D perhaps matching TRBD1 (5 bases). V dropped 0 bases and J dropped 4 bases, with 16 bases sitting between them. The CDR3 extends over 16 amino acids. Germline CDR1 reads SGDLS; CDR2 reads YYNGEE. DNA for the CDR3: TGTGCCAGCAGCGTAGCTCCGGGGACTTTTCGCTATGGCTACACCTTC. Its translation: CASSVAPGTFRYGYTF.

The chain couples TRBV18 to TRBJ2-7; D unclear. The V gene's germline CDR1 is KGHSH and CDR2 LQKENI. This CDR3 has 13 residues. Trimming removed 2 bases from V and 3 bases from J, with 8 bases in between. CDR3 residues: CASSPAGRYEQYF. CDR3 sequence (DNA): TGTGCCAGCTCACCAGCCGGCCGCTACGAGCAGTACTTC.

The rearrangement uses TRBV7-2 and TRBJ2-5, with 8 bases identical to TRBD2. Germline CDR1 is SGHTA and CDR2 is FQGNSA. CDR3 length equals 16 residues. V gave up 1 base and J gave up 0 bases; unmatched junction bases: 4. The CDR3 DNA sequence: TGTGCCAGCAGCTTAGGCGGGGGGCCCTACCAAGAGACCCAGTACTTC. The encoded protein is CASSLGGGPYQETQYF.

The chain recombines TRBV7-2 with TRBJ2-7; D is ambiguous. V was cut by 5 bases and J by 5 bases, with 13 bases left in between. This CDR3 has 13 residues. The germline gives CDR1 SGHTA, CDR2 FQGNSA. The CDR3 here is CASSRTGFDEQYF. DNA of the CDR3: TGTGCCAGCAGCCGCACCGGGTTCGACGAGCAGTACTTC.

This clone was seen once. The V and J genes are TRBV6-5 and TRBJ2-1; 8 bases fit TRBD1. Germline-derived CDR1 and CDR2 are MNHEY and SVGAGI. V lost 5 bases, J lost 8 bases, and 8 bases stayed unmatched. The length of the CDR3 is 14 residues. The CDR3 reads CASSPGTGRDEQFF. The DNA of the CDR3 is TGTGCCAGCAGTCCCGGGACAGGTCGTGATGAGCAGTTCTTC.